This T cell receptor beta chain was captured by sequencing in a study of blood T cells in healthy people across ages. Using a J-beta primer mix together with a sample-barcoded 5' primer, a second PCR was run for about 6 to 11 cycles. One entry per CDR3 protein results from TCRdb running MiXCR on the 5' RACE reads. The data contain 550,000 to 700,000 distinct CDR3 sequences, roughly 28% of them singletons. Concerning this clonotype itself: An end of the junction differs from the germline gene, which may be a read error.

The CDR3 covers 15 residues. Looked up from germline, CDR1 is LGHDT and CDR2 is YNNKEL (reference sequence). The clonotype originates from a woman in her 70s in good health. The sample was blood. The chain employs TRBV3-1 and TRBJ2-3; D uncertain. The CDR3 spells CASGQERRRTDTQYF. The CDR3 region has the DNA TGTGCCAGCGGCCAAGAGCGTCGACGGACAGATACGCAGTATTTT.